A selection of T cell receptor beta chains follows, all from one sample in a study of response to subunit inactivated influenza vaccine. Each CDR3 protein is one row after TCRdb ran MiXCR on the RT-PCR reads. This sample carries some 800,000 distinct CDR3 sequences, about 20% of them seen once, and the ten largest clones take approximately 10%. The source material was PBMCs from blood, sampled 4 to 6 days after vaccination. Receptor source: a man aged 50 or older who received an inactivated influenza vaccine. CDR3s include the opening cysteine and the closing phenylalanine or tryptophan. A D gene is named only where the DNA matches it firmly. Clone size, where shown, is once, few, many, or a class for clones that have expanded.

d_gene: -
v_gene: TRBV24-1
abundance: -
j_gene: TRBJ2-3
CDR3aa: CATILSSRVYADTQYF
CDR3nt: TGTGCCACCATTCTCTCAAGTAGGGTTTACGCAGATACGCAGTATTTT

d_gene: -
v_gene: TRBV29-1
abundance: -
j_gene: TRBJ1-1
CDR3aa: CSVRRSTVNTEAFF
CDR3nt: TGCAGCGTCCGGAGATCAACAGTGAACACTGAAGCTTTCTTT

d_gene: TRBD2
v_gene: TRBV20-1
abundance: -
j_gene: TRBJ2-5
CDR3aa: CSAPPGLPLLETQYF
CDR3nt: TGCAGTGCTCCTCCGGGACTACCACTTTTAGAGACCCAGTACTTC

d_gene: -
v_gene: TRBV6-2/TRBV6-3
abundance: -
j_gene: TRBJ2-7
CDR3aa: CASSYPQDEQYF
CDR3nt: TGTGCCAGCAGTTACCCTCAGGATGAGCAGTACTTC

d_gene: -
v_gene: TRBV7-2
abundance: -
j_gene: TRBJ2-1
CDR3aa: CASRPPASVNEQFF
CDR3nt: TGTGCCAGCAGACCACCCGCTAGCGTAAATGAGCAGTTCTTC

d_gene: TRBD2
v_gene: TRBV20-1
abundance: -
j_gene: TRBJ2-7
CDR3aa: CSTLRPGLASYEQYF
CDR3nt: TGCAGTACTCTCCGGCCGGGACTAGCGAGCTACGAGCAGTACTTC

d_gene: -
v_gene: TRBV20-1
abundance: once
j_gene: TRBJ1-1
CDR3aa: CSARAGAGGARTEAFF
CDR3nt: TGCAGTGCTAGAGCAGGTGCGGGGGGGGCAAGGACTGAAGCTTTCTTT

d_gene: -
v_gene: TRBV10-3
abundance: -
j_gene: TRBJ2-5
CDR3aa: CAISDRGRDETQYF
CDR3nt: TGTGCCATCAGTGACCGGGGCAGGGATGAGACCCAGTACTTC

d_gene: TRBD1
v_gene: TRBV12-3/TRBV12-4
abundance: few
j_gene: TRBJ2-1
CDR3aa: CASSQDRTDEQFF
CDR3nt: TGTGCCAGCAGCCAGGACAGGACGGATGAGCAGTTCTTC

d_gene: TRBD2
v_gene: TRBV4-3
abundance: -
j_gene: TRBJ2-1
CDR3aa: CASSHDAPSGEQFF
CDR3nt: TGCGCCAGCAGCCATGATGCACCTAGCGGGGAGCAGTTCTTC

d_gene: TRBD2
v_gene: TRBV29-1
abundance: -
j_gene: TRBJ2-1
CDR3aa: CSVTDRLAGVYNEQFF
CDR3nt: TGCAGCGTGACCGACCGACTAGCGGGAGTCTACAATGAGCAGTTCTTC

d_gene: TRBD2
v_gene: TRBV6-2/TRBV6-3
abundance: few
j_gene: TRBJ2-1
CDR3aa: CASSSGLAADNEQFF
CDR3nt: TGTGCCAGCAGTTCCGGACTAGCGGCGGACAATGAGCAGTTCTTC

d_gene: -
v_gene: TRBV12-3/TRBV12-4
abundance: many
j_gene: TRBJ2-5
CDR3aa: CASSSDRSDRETQYF
CDR3nt: TGTGCCAGCAGCTCAGACCGGAGTGATAGAGAGACCCAGTACTTC

d_gene: -
v_gene: TRBV20-1
abundance: -
j_gene: TRBJ1-2
CDR3aa: CSARDPTGRDGYTF
CDR3nt: TGCAGTGCTAGAGATCCAACAGGCCGAGATGGCTACACCTTC

d_gene: -
v_gene: TRBV20-1
abundance: -
j_gene: TRBJ1-4
CDR3aa: CRELDPDLENNEKLFF
CDR3nt: TGCAGAGAGCTTGACCCAGACTTGGAGAACAATGAAAAACTGTTTTTT

d_gene: -
v_gene: TRBV20-1
abundance: -
j_gene: TRBJ2-2
CDR3aa: CSANSIANTGELFF
CDR3nt: TGCAGTGCTAACTCTATCGCGAACACCGGGGAGCTGTTTTTT

d_gene: -
v_gene: TRBV15
abundance: -
j_gene: TRBJ1-6
CDR3aa: CATSTTLVGYNSPLHF
CDR3nt: TGTGCCACCAGCACAACCCTGGTAGGGTATAATTCACCCCTCCACTTT

d_gene: -
v_gene: TRBV10-2
abundance: -
j_gene: TRBJ1-5
CDR3aa: CASSEGAYSYQPQHF
CDR3nt: TGCGCCAGCAGTGAGGGTGCCTATAGCTATCAGCCCCAGCATTTT

d_gene: TRBD1
v_gene: TRBV5-1
abundance: few
j_gene: TRBJ1-6
CDR3aa: CASSQTGVLDSPLHF
CDR3nt: TGCGCCAGCAGCCAAACAGGGGTTTTAGATTCACCCCTCCACTTT

d_gene: -
v_gene: TRBV19
abundance: few
j_gene: TRBJ1-6
CDR3aa: CASSPDPNSPLHF
CDR3nt: TGTGCCAGTAGCCCGGACCCGAATTCACCCCTCCACTTT

d_gene: TRBD2
v_gene: TRBV20-1
abundance: few
j_gene: TRBJ2-1
CDR3aa: CSASTSGRAVDEQFF
CDR3nt: TGCAGTGCGAGTACTAGCGGGAGGGCCGTTGATGAGCAGTTCTTC

d_gene: -
v_gene: TRBV4-1
abundance: -
j_gene: TRBJ2-7
CDR3aa: CASSQINPGVSSYEQYF
CDR3nt: TGCGCCAGCAGCCAAATTAATCCAGGGGTGTCCTCCTACGAGCAGTACTTC

d_gene: -
v_gene: TRBV4-3
abundance: few
j_gene: TRBJ1-1
CDR3aa: CASSLSGEREAFF
CDR3nt: TGCGCCAGCAGCCTCTCAGGGGAAAGGGAAGCTTTCTTT

d_gene: -
v_gene: TRBV9
abundance: -
j_gene: TRBJ2-7
CDR3aa: CASSVAANSYEQYF
CDR3nt: TGTGCCAGCAGCGTAGCTGCCAACTCCTACGAGCAGTACTTC

d_gene: -
v_gene: TRBV28
abundance: -
j_gene: TRBJ2-5
CDR3aa: CASPWAQETQYF
CDR3nt: TGTGCCAGCCCCTGGGCTCAAGAGACCCAGTACTTC

d_gene: -
v_gene: TRBV6-5
abundance: few
j_gene: TRBJ2-7
CDR3aa: CASSYSPWGEEQYF
CDR3nt: TGTGCCAGCAGTTACTCCCCATGGGGGGAAGAGCAGTACTTC

d_gene: TRBD2
v_gene: TRBV20-1
abundance: few
j_gene: TRBJ2-3
CDR3aa: CSEISGGTDTQYF
CDR3nt: TGCAGTGAAATTAGCGGGGGCACAGATACGCAGTATTTT

d_gene: -
v_gene: TRBV21-1
abundance: -
j_gene: TRBJ2-1
CDR3aa: CASPKRTGGVDEQFF
CDR3nt: TGTGCCAGCCCTAAGCGGACAGGGGGCGTCGATGAGCAGTTCTTC

d_gene: -
v_gene: TRBV2
abundance: -
j_gene: TRBJ2-7
CDR3aa: CASSEALPGPTREQYF
CDR3nt: TGTGCCAGCAGTGAAGCGCTCCCCGGGCCGACAAGGGAGCAGTACTTC

d_gene: TRBD1
v_gene: TRBV3-1
abundance: -
j_gene: TRBJ1-1
CDR3aa: CASRPNRGPNTEAFF
CDR3nt: TGTGCCAGCAGACCTAACAGGGGGCCAAACACTGAAGCTTTCTTT

d_gene: TRBD2
v_gene: TRBV29-1
abundance: few
j_gene: TRBJ2-7
CDR3aa: CSVVGLAGRYEQYF
CDR3nt: TGCAGCGTTGTCGGACTAGCGGGAAGGTACGAGCAGTACTTC

d_gene: TRBD2
v_gene: TRBV7-2
abundance: -
j_gene: TRBJ2-7
CDR3aa: CASSLRREGPYEQYF
CDR3nt: TGTGCCAGCAGCTTAAGGCGGGAGGGCCCCTACGAGCAGTACTTC

d_gene: -
v_gene: TRBV6-2/TRBV6-3
abundance: -
j_gene: TRBJ2-1
CDR3aa: CASNTIGEQFF
CDR3nt: TGTGCCAGCAATACAATTGGTGAGCAGTTCTTC

d_gene: TRBD2
v_gene: TRBV24-1
abundance: -
j_gene: TRBJ2-2
CDR3aa: CATSDTTPGLAAGELFF
CDR3nt: TGTGCCACCAGTGACACTACCCCGGGACTAGCGGCCGGGGAGCTGTTTTTT

d_gene: -
v_gene: TRBV21-1
abundance: few
j_gene: TRBJ2-5
CDR3aa: CASSKGPMYQETQYF
CDR3nt: TGTGCCAGCAGCAAGGGACCTATGTACCAAGAGACCCAGTACTTC

d_gene: -
v_gene: TRBV20-1
abundance: few
j_gene: TRBJ1-5
CDR3aa: CSAKTGNQPQHF
CDR3nt: TGCAGTGCTAAAACAGGGAATCAGCCCCAGCATTTT

d_gene: -
v_gene: TRBV5-1
abundance: -
j_gene: TRBJ2-1
CDR3aa: CASSPRFNEQFF
CDR3nt: TGCGCCAGCAGCCCACGGTTCAATGAGCAGTTCTTC

d_gene: -
v_gene: TRBV29-1
abundance: -
j_gene: TRBJ1-1
CDR3aa: CSVSRPGGKTEAFF
CDR3nt: TGCAGCGTATCCAGACCCGGAGGGAAGACTGAAGCTTTCTTT

d_gene: -
v_gene: TRBV12-3/TRBV12-4
abundance: few
j_gene: TRBJ2-7
CDR3aa: CASSLAQVTFYEQYF
CDR3nt: TGTGCCAGCAGTTTAGCGCAGGTGACGTTCTACGAGCAGTACTTC

d_gene: TRBD1
v_gene: TRBV20-1
abundance: -
j_gene: TRBJ2-2
CDR3aa: CCARDPGQGAANTGELFF
CDR3nt: TGCTGTGCTAGAGATCCGGGACAGGGGGCGGCGAACACCGGGGAGCTGTTTTTT